These 20 T cell receptor beta chains came from one sample sequenced in a study of blood T cell repertoires in COVID-19. Sequencing was performed with immunoSEQ multiplex PCR; in TCRdb, only in-frame clones are kept and a portion is missing. Found here are about 150,000 clones, approximately 80% of them singletons; the top ten hold under 0.75%. Sequencing was done on a sample of peripheral blood. The origin of the receptors is a man between 60 and 70 years old with acute or convalescent COVID-19.

The V gene is TRBV30, the J gene TRBJ2-7, with a tentative D call TRBD2 (6 bases). The CDR3 consists of 14 residues. The V end lost 5 bases, the J end lost 4 bases, and 18 bases lay between the germline ends. Looked up from germline, CDR1 is GTSNPN and CDR2 is SVGIG (reference sequence). CDR3 protein: CAWRLLGGRYEQYF. CDR3 nucleotide sequence: TGTGCCTGGCGTCTCCTGGGAGGCAGGTACGAGCAGTACTTC.

The rearrangement uses TRBV24-1 and TRBJ1-5, with D possibly TRBD1 on 5 matching bases. The CDR3 covers 16 residues. The V gene lost 5 bases and the J gene lost 8 bases, with 21 bases spanning the gap. CDR1 is KGHDR, CDR2 SFDVKD, per germline. DNA of the CDR3: TGTGCCACCAGTGGGGGACGGGACTGTCGCCAAGAGCCCCAGCATTTT. Protein: CATSGGRDCRQEPQHF.

This clone has a handful of counts. The J gene is TRBJ2-1, the V gene TRBV5-6; D may be TRBD2 (6 bases). Germline assignment: CDR1 SGHDT and CDR2 YYEEEE. This CDR3 is 15 amino acids long. The ends were cut back, 5 bases at V and 12 bases at J, with 24 bases in the middle. The CDR3 spells CASSFRGTGASGQFF. In DNA form, the CDR3 reads TGTGCCAGCAGTTTCCGAGGGACTGGCGCCTCGGGGCAGTTCTTC.

V usage is TRBV6-5 and J usage is TRBJ1-5; D remains ambiguous. The CDR3 runs 15 residues. Between the trimmed V and J ends, which lost 6 bases and 0 bases, there was a span of 12 bases. In germline, CDR1 is MNHEY, CDR2 SVGAGI. CDR3 loop: CASRDGGYSNQPQHF. CDR3 coding DNA: TGTGCCAGCAGGGACGGAGGCTATAGCAATCAGCCCCAGCATTTT.

The sample holds a few counts of this clone. V is TRBV5-1 and J is TRBJ1-5; 8 bases line up with TRBD1. The CDR3 has 15 residues. Germline V gene lookup returns CDR1 SGHRS and CDR2 YFSETQ. V trimming: 2 bases; J trimming: 5 bases; junction bases outside the gene matches: 6. CDR3: CASSLGQGGHQPQHF. In nucleotides, the CDR3 is TGCGCCAGCAGCTTAGGACAGGGAGGCCATCAGCCCCAGCATTTT.

The table lists this clone with many counts. The rearrangement uses TRBV24-1 and TRBJ2-1; TRBD1 aligns across 7 bases. The V segment lost 9 bases and the J segment 9 bases; nucleotides outside the gene matches: 13. The V gene's germline CDR1 is KGHDR and CDR2 SFDVKD. This CDR3 region has 14 residues. The CDR3 DNA sequence: TGTGCCACCTCTAGAGGGGGCGCCGAGAGTGAGCAGTTCTTC. Residues: CATSRGGAESEQFF.

This clone was recorded once. The gene calls are TRBV6-5 and TRBJ1-1, with a weak D call TRBD1 (6 bases). Trimming cost V 10 bases and J 0 bases, with 12 bases left between them. Germline V gives CDR1 MNHEY, CDR2 SVGAGI. This CDR3 contains 13 residues. The DNA of the CDR3 is TGTGCCATCGGACAGAAAATGAACACTGAAGCTTTCTTT. Translating gives CAIGQKMNTEAFF.

The chain uses TRBV3-1 (or the pseudogene TRBV3-2) and TRBJ2-1, with 9 bases aligning to TRBD2. Germline CDR1 reads LGHDT; CDR2 reads YNNKEL (reference sequence). This CDR3 contains 16 residues. The V segment lost 7 bases and the J segment 8 bases; nucleotides outside the gene matches: 15. The chain's CDR3 is CASTPSIGGGAHEQFF. The CDR3 DNA follows: TGTGCCAGCACCCCAAGTATTGGCGGGGGGGCCCATGAGCAGTTCTTC.

This sequence joins TRBV6-5 and TRBJ2-5; a possible D gene is TRBD2 (6 bases). From germline, CDR1 is MNHEY and CDR2 SVGAGI. The CDR3 has 16 amino acids. The V and J ends lost 2 bases and 1 base respectively, with 14 bases between them. The CDR3 sequence is CASSYAPAGFQETQYF. The CDR3 DNA reads TGTGCCAGCAGTTACGCCCCAGCGGGCTTCCAAGAGACCCAGTACTTC.

This clone has a handful of counts. This chain joins TRBV3-1 (or the pseudogene TRBV3-2) and TRBJ1-2, with D tentatively TRBD1 (5 bases). This CDR3 has 15 residues. V lost 0 bases to trimming and J lost 2 bases, with 10 bases between them. Germline CDR1 is LGHDT and CDR2 is YNNKEL (reference sequence). In nucleotides, the CDR3 is TGTGCCAGCAGCCAAGATCTGACAGAGAACTATGGCTACACCTTC. Its translation: CASSQDLTENYGYTF.

The CDR3 bases are TGTGCCAGCGGGGACAACCCCTACGAGCAGTACTTC. Protein sequence: CASGDNPYEQYF. The chain links TRBV6-5 to TRBJ2-7; D possibly corresponds to TRBD1 (6 bases). V lost 8 bases and J 2 bases, leaving 10 bases between the germline ends. Germline loops: CDR1 MNHEY, CDR2 SVGAGI. The CDR3 extends over 12 amino acids.

This clone was seen a few times. The chain carries TRBV7-2 and TRBJ1-4; D is unresolved. This CDR3 is 15 amino acids long. V lost 0 bases and J 0 bases, leaving 5 bases between the germline ends. Germline CDR1 SGHTA, CDR2 FQGNSA. CDR3 sequence: CASSLAASTNEKLFF. The CDR3 DNA reads TGTGCCAGCAGCTTAGCGGCTTCAACTAATGAAAAACTGTTTTTT.

The chain combines TRBV27 with TRBJ1-6; 10 bases are a match to TRBD1. The CDR3 is made up of 16 amino acids. V was pared by 2 bases and J by 6 bases, with 4 bases of the junction left unmatched. Per the germline V gene, CDR1 is MNHEY and CDR2 is SMNVEV (reference sequence). CDR3 protein: CASSLGQGVPNSPLHF. The CDR3 bases are TGTGCCAGCAGTTTAGGACAGGGGGTCCCTAATTCACCCCTCCACTTT.

Only a few counts were recorded for this clone. The chain links TRBV19 to TRBJ1-1, with 10 bases identical to TRBD1. Germline trimming cut 7 bases from V and 2 bases from J; bases unmatched to any gene: 4. CDR1 and CDR2 (germline): LNHDA, SQIVND (reference sequence). This CDR3 comprises 14 residues. CDR3 DNA: TGTGCCAGTACCGACAGGGGGCGAAACACTGAAGCTTTCTTT. This codes for CASTDRGRNTEAFF. Full variable domain (outside the CDR3, taken from reference TRBV19 and TRBJ1-1): DGGITQSPKYLFRKEGQNVTLSCEQNLNHDAMYWYRQDPGQGLRLIYYSQIVNDFQKGDIAEGYSVSREKKESFPLTVTSAQKNPTAFYLCASTDRGRNTEAFFGQGTRLTVV.

V usage is TRBV6-4 and J usage is TRBJ2-7; 8 bases map to TRBD1. The CDR3 covers 17 residues. Trimming at V came to 3 bases and at J to 2 bases, leaving 12 bases not matched to a gene. Germline values: CDR1 MRHNA, CDR2 SNTAGT. CDR3 amino acids: CASSEPTGVGIAYEQYF. Written as DNA, the CDR3 is TGTGCCAGCAGTGAGCCGACAGGGGTCGGGATAGCCTACGAGCAGTACTTC.

This clone was detected only once. The chain employs TRBV5-1 and TRBJ2-7; 7 positions match TRBD1. CDR3 length: 15 amino acids. Germline CDR1 SGHRS, CDR2 YFSETQ. With V trimmed by 4 bases and J by 7 bases, 14 bases remained unmatched. CDR3 amino acids: CASSKSTGDHEEQYF. The CDR3 DNA reads as TGCGCCAGCAGCAAATCTACAGGGGACCACGAGGAGCAGTACTTC.

The chain couples TRBV10-3 to TRBJ1-1; 9 nucleotides agree with TRBD1. Germline values: CDR1 ENHRY, CDR2 SYGVKD. The ends lost 6 bases at V and 5 bases at J; junction bases unmatched: 7. The CDR3 is 14 amino acids. CDR3 sequence: CAIRGTGPKTEAFF. As DNA, the CDR3 is TGTGCCATCAGGGGGACAGGGCCTAAAACTGAAGCTTTCTTT.

The chain couples TRBV6-5 to TRBJ2-5; 7 bases agree with TRBD2. In germline, CDR1 is MNHEY, CDR2 SVGAGI. The CDR3 length is 15 residues. The ends lost 2 bases at V and 3 bases at J; junction bases unmatched: 6. The DNA for the CDR3 is TGTGCCAGCAGTTACGAAGCGGGGAGGGAAGAGACCCAGTACTTC. As protein: CASSYEAGREETQYF.

The genes are TRBV4-3 and TRBJ2-1, with 12 bases lining up with TRBD2. In germline, CDR1 is LGHNA, CDR2 YSLEER. With V trimmed by 5 bases and J by 0 bases, 5 bases remained unmatched. The CDR3 extends over 17 amino acids. The CDR3 here is CASSSRTSGVSYNEQFF. The CDR3 DNA reads as TGCGCCAGCAGCTCCCGGACTAGCGGGGTCTCCTACAATGAGCAGTTCTTC.

This clone showed up just once. The chain links TRBV6-2 or TRBV6-3 to TRBJ1-1; 8 bases agree with TRBD1. The CDR3 consists of 14 residues. With V trimmed by 8 bases and J by 6 bases, 11 bases remained unmatched. Germline CDR1 is MNHEY and CDR2 is SVGEGT. In DNA form, the CDR3 reads TGTGCCAGCGGCCCAACAGGGGGGTGGGCTGAAGCTTTCTTT. The encoded protein is CASGPTGGWAEAFF.